This TCR beta chain originates from a study of radiation and T cells in renal cell carcinoma. Broader study findings: Pretreatment tumor biopsies were lacking, so baseline clonotypes are unknown.

TCRdb's table, derived via immunoSEQ multiplex PCR, lists solely in-frame clones and lacks some. Of some 72,000 clones listed, 82% are singletons. The germline gives CDR1 SGHRS, CDR2 YFSETQ. V lost 0 bases to trimming and J lost 4 bases, with 8 bases between them. The length of the CDR3 is 13 residues. This clone was picked up many times. The antigen is undetermined. The sample's time point: blood 2 weeks post-SBRT. Treatment: 15 Gy SBRT to primary tumor, nephrectomy 4 weeks later. The source of this sequence is a man between 60 and 75 years old with renal cell carcinoma. The chain employs TRBV5-1 and TRBJ2-7; D is ambiguous. Source: blood, taken from a patient whose treatment included radiotherapy and nephrectomy. The DNA of the CDR3 is TGCGCCAGCAGCTTGGAACACCTATACGAGCAGTACTTC. Its protein is CASSLEHLYEQYF. Full variable domain (remainder filled in from reference TRBV5-1 and TRBJ2-7): KAGVTQTPRYLIKTRGQQVTLSCSPISGHRSVSWYQQTPGQGLQFLFEYFSETQRNKGNFPGRFSGRQFSNSRSEMNVSTLELGDSALYLCASSLEHLYEQYFGPGTRLTVT.